A single T cell receptor beta chain is shown here with its context. The antigen remains unidentified. V lost 0 bases and J lost 8, with 14 bases in between. CDR1 and CDR2 from the germline V gene are SQVTM and ANQGSEA. This CDR3 contains 14 residues. This sample was included in a study of T cells and Merkel cell carcinoma outcomes. General study findings and limits: In Merkel cell carcinoma, repertoire and T-cell density reportedly predicted outcomes.

Profiled with immunoSEQ multiplex PCR; TCRdb holds only in-frame clones, not every one. The table lists 6,000 or so clones, about 81% of them singletons. The specimen sequenced was tumor tissue from Merkel cell carcinoma. The origin of this receptor is a human donor with Merkel cell carcinoma. Some clones in this sample may be carry-over from other donors' samples. The chain is built from TRBV29-1 and TRBJ2-4, with D possibly called TRBD1 or TRBD2 (6 bases each). This chain's CDR3 is CSVEDRRGAHIQYF. In DNA, the CDR3 is TGCAGCGTTGAAGATCGGAGGGGGGCGCACATTCAGTACTTC.